This T cell receptor (beta chain) is from a study of blood T cell repertoires in COVID-19. Study-wide background: Samples representing acute and convalescent COVID-19 were sourced from the United States, Italy and Spain.

The ends lost 2 bases at V and 5 bases at J; junction bases unmatched: 6. Germline CDR1 and CDR2: KGHSH and LQKENI. The CDR3 runs to 15 residues. The protocol was immunoSEQ multiplex PCR, while the TCRdb copy is restricted to in-frame clones and leaves out a portion. The table records about 300,000 clones, 80% to 90% of them present only once. Ages ranged from about 18 to 90 years, with residence in 24 US areas. Only a few counts were recorded for this clone. This TCR was recovered from a young woman who had recovered from COVID-19. Sample: PBMCs or T cells enriched from blood (not recorded which). The chain is built from TRBV18 and TRBJ1-5, with 7 bases that match TRBD1. The CDR3 reads CASSPGDRVDQPQHF. The CDR3 DNA reads TGTGCCAGCTCACCAGGAGACAGGGTGGATCAGCCCCAGCATTTT.